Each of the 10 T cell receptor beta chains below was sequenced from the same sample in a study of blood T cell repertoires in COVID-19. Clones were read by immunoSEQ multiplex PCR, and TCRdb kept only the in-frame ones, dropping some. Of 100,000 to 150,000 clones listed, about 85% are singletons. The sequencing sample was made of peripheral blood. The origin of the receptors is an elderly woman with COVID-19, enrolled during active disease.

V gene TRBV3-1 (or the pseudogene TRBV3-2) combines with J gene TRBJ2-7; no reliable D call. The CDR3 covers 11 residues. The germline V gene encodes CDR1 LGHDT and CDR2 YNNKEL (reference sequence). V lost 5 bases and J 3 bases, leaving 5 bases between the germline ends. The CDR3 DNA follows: TGTGCCAGCAGCGTCCGCTACGAGCAGTACTTC. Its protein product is CASSVRYEQYF.

CDR3 sequence reads: CASSLGTSGNNEQFF. The CDR3 region has the DNA TGTGCCAGCAGCTTAGGGACTAGCGGCAACAATGAGCAGTTCTTC. The rearrangement links TRBV11-2 to TRBJ2-1, with 10 bases fitting TRBD2. Germline V lookup: CDR1 SGHAT, CDR2 FQNNGV. Trimming cost V 1 base and J 5 bases; bases outside gene matches: 2. The CDR3 is made up of 15 amino acids.

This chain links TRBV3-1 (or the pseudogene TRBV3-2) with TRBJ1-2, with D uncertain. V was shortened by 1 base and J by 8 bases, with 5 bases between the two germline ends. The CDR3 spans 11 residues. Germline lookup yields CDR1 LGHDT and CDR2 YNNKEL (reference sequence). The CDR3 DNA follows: TGTGCCAGCAGCCAAGGTCGGGGCTACACCTTC. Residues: CASSQGRGYTF.

CDR3 sequence reads: CASSLAGLAGGYGETQYF. The DNA for the CDR3 is TGTGCCAGCAGCTTGGCCGGACTAGCGGGAGGGTACGGAGAGACCCAGTACTTC. The rearrangement links TRBV5-4 to TRBJ2-5; TRBD2 aligns across 15 bases. The CDR3 length is 18 residues. With 0 bases clipped from V and 4 bases from J, the junction kept 7 bases outside the gene matches. CDR1 and CDR2 from the germline V gene are SGHNT and YYREEE (reference sequence).

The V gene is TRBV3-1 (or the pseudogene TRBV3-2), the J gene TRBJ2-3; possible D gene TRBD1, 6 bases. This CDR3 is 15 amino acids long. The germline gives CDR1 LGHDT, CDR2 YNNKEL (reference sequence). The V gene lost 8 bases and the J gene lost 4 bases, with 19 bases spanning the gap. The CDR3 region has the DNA TGTGCCAGCCGTTTGGGTGGGGGCGGTCCAGATACGCAGTATTTT. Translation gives CASRLGGGGPDTQYF.

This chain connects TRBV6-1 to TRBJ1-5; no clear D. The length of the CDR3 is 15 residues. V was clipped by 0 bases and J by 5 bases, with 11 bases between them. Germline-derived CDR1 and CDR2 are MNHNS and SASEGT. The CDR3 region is CASSEAAAVYQPQHF. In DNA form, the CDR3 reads TGTGCCAGCAGTGAAGCGGCGGCGGTATATCAGCCCCAGCATTTT.

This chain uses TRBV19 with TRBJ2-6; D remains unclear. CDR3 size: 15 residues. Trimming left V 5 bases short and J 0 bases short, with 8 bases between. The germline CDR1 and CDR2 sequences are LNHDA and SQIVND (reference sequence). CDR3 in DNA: TGTGCCAGTAGTTTGTCAGACTCTGGGGCCAACGTCCTGACTTTC. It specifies CASSLSDSGANVLTF.

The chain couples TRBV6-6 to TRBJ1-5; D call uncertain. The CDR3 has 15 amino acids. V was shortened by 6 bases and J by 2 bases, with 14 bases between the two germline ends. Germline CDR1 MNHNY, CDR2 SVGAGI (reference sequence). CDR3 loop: CASSSIVGGNQPQHF. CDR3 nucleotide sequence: TGTGCCAGCAGCTCCATTGTGGGCGGCAATCAGCCCCAGCATTTT.

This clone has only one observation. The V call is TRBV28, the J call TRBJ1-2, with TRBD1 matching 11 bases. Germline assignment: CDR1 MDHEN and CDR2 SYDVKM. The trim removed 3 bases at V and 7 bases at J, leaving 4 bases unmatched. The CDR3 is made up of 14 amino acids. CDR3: CASSFRDRGFGYTF. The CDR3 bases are TGTGCCAGCAGTTTCCGGGACAGGGGGTTTGGCTACACCTTC.

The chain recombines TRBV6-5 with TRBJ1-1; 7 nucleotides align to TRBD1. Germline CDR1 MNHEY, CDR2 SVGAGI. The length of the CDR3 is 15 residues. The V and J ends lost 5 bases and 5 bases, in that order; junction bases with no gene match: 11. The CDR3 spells CASSPPPTGRTEAFF. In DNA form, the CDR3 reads TGTGCCAGCAGTCCCCCTCCGACAGGGAGGACTGAAGCTTTCTTT.